This record looks at one T cell receptor (beta chain) sequence and its context. Antigen unknown. This CDR3 spans 17 amino acids. 5'RACE template switching with UMIs produced the TCR beta cDNA. TCRdb derives one entry per CDR3 protein from the 5' RACE reads, leaving out DNA. The sample table sets out approximately 460,000 distinct CDR3 sequences. This specimen belongs to a study of T cells expressing NK-cell markers. General study results and limits: Also leading the CD3+CD56-NKG2C+ fraction in several donors were these clonotypes.

The sample was blood T cells: a sorted CD56 or NKG2C T cell subset, CD4+ or CD8+ T cells, or bulk PBMC T cells (not recorded which). The receptor's source is a woman between 18 and 69 years old in good health. The chain carries TRBV12-3 or TRBV12-4 and TRBJ1-2; TCRdb's D call of TRBD1 is untestable without DNA. The CDR3 protein is CASSFRDSRLSEVGYTF.